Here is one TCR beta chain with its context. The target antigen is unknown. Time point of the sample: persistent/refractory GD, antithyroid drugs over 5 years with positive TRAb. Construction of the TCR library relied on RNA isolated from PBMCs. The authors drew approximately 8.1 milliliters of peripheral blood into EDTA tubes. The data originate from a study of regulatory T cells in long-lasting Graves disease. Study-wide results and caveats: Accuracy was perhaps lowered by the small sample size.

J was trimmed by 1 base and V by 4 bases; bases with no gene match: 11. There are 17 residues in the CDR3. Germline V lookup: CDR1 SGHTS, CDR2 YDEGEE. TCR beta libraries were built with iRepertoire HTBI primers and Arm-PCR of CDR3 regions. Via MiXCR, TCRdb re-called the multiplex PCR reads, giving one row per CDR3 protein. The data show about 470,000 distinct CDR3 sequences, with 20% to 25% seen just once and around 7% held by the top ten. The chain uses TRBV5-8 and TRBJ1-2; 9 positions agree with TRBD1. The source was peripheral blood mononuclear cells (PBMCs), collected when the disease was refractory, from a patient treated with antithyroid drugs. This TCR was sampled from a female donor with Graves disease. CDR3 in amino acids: CASSNGTGSRYNYGYTF. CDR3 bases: TGTGCCAGCAGCAACGGGACAGGGAGCCGTTATAACTATGGCTACACCTTC.